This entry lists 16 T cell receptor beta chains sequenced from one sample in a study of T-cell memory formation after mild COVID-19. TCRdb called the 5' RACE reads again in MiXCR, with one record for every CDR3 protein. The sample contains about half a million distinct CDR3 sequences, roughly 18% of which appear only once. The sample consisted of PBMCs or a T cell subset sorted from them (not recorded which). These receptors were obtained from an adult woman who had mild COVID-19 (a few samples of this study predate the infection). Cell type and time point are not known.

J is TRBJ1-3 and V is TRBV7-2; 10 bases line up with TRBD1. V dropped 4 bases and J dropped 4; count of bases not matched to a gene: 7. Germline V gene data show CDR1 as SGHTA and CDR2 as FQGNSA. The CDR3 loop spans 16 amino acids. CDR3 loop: CASSSDRGPYGNTIYF. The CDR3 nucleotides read TGTGCCAGCAGCTCCGACAGGGGGCCCTACGGAAACACCATATATTTT.

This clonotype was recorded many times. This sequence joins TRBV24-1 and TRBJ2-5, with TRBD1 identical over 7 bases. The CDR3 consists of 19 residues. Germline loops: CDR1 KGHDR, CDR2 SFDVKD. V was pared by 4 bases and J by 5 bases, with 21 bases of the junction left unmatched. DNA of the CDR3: TGTGCCACCAGTGACTCTGGACAGGAAGTCTCTCTAACTGAGGAGACCCAGTACTTC. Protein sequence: CATSDSGQEVSLTEETQYF.

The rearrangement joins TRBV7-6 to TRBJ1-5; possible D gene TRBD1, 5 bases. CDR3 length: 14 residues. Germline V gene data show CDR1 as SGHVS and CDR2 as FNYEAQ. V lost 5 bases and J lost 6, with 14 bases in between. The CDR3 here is CASSRSPGAQPQHF. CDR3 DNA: TGTGCCAGCAGCCGGTCGCCCGGGGCTCAGCCCCAGCATTTT. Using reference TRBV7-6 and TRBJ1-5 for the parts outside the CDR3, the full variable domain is GAGVSQSPRYKVTKRGQDVALRCDPISGHVSLYWYRQALGQGPEFLTYFNYEAQQDKSGLPNDRFSAERPEGSISTLTIQRTEQRDSAMYRCASSRSPGAQPQHFGDGTRLSIL.

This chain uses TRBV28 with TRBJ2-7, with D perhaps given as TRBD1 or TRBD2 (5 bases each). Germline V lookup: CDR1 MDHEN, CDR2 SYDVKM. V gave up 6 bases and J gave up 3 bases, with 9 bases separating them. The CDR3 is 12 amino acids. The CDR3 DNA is TGTGCCAGCAGGGGGACGGTCTACGAGCAGTACTTC. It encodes CASRGTVYEQYF.

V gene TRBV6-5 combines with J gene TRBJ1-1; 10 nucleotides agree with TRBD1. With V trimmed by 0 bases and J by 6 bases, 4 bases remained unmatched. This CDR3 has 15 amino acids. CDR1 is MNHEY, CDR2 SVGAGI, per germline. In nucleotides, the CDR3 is TGTGCCAGCAGTTACTCGACAGGGGGCTTCGCTGAAGCTTTCTTT. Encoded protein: CASSYSTGGFAEAFF.

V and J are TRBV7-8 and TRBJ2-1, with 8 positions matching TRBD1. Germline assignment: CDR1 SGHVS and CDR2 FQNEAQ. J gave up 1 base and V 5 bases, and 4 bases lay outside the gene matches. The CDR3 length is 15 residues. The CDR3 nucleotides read TGTGCCAGCAGCGCTAGGACAGGGTCCTACAATGAGCAGTTCTTC. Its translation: CASSARTGSYNEQFF. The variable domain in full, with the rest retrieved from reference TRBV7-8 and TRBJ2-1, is GAGVSQSPRYKVAKRGQDVALRCDPISGHVSLFWYQQALGQGPEFLTYFQNEAQLDKSGLPSDRFFAERPEGSVSTLKIQRTQQEDSAVYLCASSARTGSYNEQFFGPGTRLTVL.

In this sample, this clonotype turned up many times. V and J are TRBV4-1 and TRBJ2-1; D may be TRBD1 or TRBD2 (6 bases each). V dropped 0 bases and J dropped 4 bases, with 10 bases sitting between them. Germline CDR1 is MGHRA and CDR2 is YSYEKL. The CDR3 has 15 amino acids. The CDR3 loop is CASSQDPGAYNEQFF. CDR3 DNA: TGCGCCAGCAGCCAAGACCCGGGGGCATACAATGAGCAGTTCTTC.

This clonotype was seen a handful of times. The CDR3 region is CASSPGLRAFF. The CDR3 DNA is TGTGCCAGCTCACCAGGCTTAAGAGCTTTCTTT. V is TRBV18 and J is TRBJ1-1; D remains unclear. The germline V gene encodes CDR1 KGHSH and CDR2 LQKENI. This CDR3 has 11 amino acids. Trimming cost V 2 bases and J 10 bases, with 8 bases left between them.

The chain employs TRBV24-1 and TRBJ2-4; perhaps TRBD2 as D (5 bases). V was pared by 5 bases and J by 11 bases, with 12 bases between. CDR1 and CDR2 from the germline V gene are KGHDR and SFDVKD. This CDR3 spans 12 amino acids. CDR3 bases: TGTGCCACCAGTGCAAATTCGGAGGTTCAGTACTTC. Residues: CATSANSEVQYF.

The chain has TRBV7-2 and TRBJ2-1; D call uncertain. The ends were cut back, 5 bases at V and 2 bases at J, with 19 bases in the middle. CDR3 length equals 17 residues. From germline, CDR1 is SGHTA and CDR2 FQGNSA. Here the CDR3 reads CASSPRGASIPYNEQFF. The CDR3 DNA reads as TGTGCCAGCAGCCCTCGTGGTGCGTCCATCCCCTACAATGAGCAGTTCTTC.

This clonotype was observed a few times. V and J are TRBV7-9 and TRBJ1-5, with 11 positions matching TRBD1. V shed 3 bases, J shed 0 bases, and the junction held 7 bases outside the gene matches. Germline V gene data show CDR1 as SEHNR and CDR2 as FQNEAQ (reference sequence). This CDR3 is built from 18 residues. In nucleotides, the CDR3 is TGTGCCAGCAGCTTTGGGACAGGGGGGCTTTATAGCAATCAGCCCCAGCATTTT. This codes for CASSFGTGGLYSNQPQHF. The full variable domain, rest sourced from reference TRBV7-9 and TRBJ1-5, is DTGVSQNPRHKITKRGQNVTFRCDPISEHNRLYWYRQTLGQGPEFLTYFQNEAQLEKSRLLSDRFSAERPKGSFSTLEIQRTEQGDSAMYLCASSFGTGGLYSNQPQHFGDGTRLSIL.

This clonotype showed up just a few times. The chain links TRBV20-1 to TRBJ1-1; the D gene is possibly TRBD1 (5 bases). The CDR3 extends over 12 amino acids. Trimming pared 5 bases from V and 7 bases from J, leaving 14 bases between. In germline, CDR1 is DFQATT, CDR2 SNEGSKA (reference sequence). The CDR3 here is CSAHGTSVEAFF. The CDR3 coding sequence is TGCAGTGCTCACGGGACTAGCGTTGAAGCTTTCTTT.

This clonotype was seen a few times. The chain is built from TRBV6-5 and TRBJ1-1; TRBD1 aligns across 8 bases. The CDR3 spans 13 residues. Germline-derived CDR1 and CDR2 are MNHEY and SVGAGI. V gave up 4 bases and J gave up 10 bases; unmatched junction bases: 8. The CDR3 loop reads CASSSPGGRSAFF. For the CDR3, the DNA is TGTGCCAGCAGTTCTCCAGGGGGCAGATCAGCTTTCTTT.

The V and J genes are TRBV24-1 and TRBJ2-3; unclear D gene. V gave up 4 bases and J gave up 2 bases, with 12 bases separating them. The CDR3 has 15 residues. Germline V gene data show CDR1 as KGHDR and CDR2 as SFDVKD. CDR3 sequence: CATSDSHSDTDTQYF. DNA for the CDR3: TGTGCCACCAGTGACTCACACAGCGACACAGATACGCAGTATTTT.

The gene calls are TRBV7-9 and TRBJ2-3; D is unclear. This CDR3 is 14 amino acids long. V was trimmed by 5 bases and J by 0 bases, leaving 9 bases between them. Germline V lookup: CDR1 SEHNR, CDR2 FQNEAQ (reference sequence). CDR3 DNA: TGTGCCAGCAGCCAGAGACAAAGCACAGATACGCAGTATTTT. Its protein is CASSQRQSTDTQYF.

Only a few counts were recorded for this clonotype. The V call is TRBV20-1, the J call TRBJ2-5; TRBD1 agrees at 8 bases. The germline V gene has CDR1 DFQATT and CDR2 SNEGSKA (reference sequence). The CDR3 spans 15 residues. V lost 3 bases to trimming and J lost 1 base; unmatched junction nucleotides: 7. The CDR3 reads CSARALGTGQETQYF. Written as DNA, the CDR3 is TGCAGTGCTAGGGCCCTCGGGACAGGCCAAGAGACCCAGTACTTC.